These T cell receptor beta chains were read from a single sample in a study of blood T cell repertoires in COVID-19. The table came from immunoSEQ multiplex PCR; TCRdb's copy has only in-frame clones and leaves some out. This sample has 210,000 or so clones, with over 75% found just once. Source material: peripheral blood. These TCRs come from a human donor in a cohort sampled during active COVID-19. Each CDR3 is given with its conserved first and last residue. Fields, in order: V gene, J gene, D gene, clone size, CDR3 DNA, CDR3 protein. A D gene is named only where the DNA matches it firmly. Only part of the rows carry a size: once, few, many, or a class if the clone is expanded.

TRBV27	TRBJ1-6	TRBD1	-	TGTGCCAGCAGCTTGGGACAGGTTCGTTCACCCCTCCACTTT	CASSLGQVRSPLHF
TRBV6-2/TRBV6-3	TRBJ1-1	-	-	TGTGCCAGCAGTTACTCACCAACAGGGTACACTGAAGCTTTCTTT	CASSYSPTGYTEAFF
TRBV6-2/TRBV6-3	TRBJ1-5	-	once	TGTGCCAGCAGTTCCGGAGGGGTCGGGAATCAGCCCCAGCATTTT	CASSSGGVGNQPQHF
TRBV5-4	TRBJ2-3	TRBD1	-	TGTGCCAGCAGCTTGGGGGACAGGGTGAGGGATACGCAGTATTTT	CASSLGDRVRDTQYF
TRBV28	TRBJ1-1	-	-	TGTGCCAGCAGTTTCGACAGGTCGTTGGAAACTGAAGCTTTCTTT	CASSFDRSLETEAFF
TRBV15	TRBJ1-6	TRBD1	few	TGTGCCACCAGAACCACAGGGGGCGATAATTCACCCCTCCACTTT	CATRTTGGDNSPLHF
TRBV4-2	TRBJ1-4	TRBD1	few	TGTGCCAGCAGCCTAGGAGGGGGCGCTGCTGAAAAACTGTTTTTT	CASSLGGGAAEKLFF
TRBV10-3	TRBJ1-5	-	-	TGTGCCATCTCTGCAAGCAGGGTCGGTCAGCCCCAGCATTTT	CAISASRVGQPQHF
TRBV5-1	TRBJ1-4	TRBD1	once	TGCGCCAGCAGTGGTCAGGGACAGGGGTATGAAAAACTGTTTTTT	CASSGQGQGYEKLFF
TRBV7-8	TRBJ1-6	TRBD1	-	TGTGCCAGCAGCGGGCCGGGACAGGGTTTGAATTCACCCCTCCACTTT	CASSGPGQGLNSPLHF